This T cell receptor beta chain originates from a study of blood T cell repertoires in COVID-19. Study-wide context: Spain, Italy and the United States supplied samples that represented acute and convalescent COVID-19. PBMCs, B-cell-depleted T cells, or T cells provided the cDNA or gDNA that made up the material.

Per the original data handling: By means of reference gene primer amplification, nucleated cell counts were estimated. TCRdb keeps only in-frame clones here, not all; method: immunoSEQ multiplex PCR. The V and J calls and clone size were taken over from that table, and D and trimming were inferred from the DNA. In the table there are over 150,000 clones, about four fifths of which are singletons. About this clone itself: Other DNA variants within this sample encode the same CDR3.

The CDR3 covers 14 residues. In germline, CDR1 is SGHRS, CDR2 YFSETQ. Trimming pared 2 bases from V and 5 bases from J, leaving 10 bases between. The chain uses TRBV5-1 and TRBJ1-4; D is unresolved. The origin of this receptor is a woman of 80 years or more with acute or convalescent COVID-19. Source material: peripheral blood. The CDR3 DNA reads TGCGCCAGCAGCTTTGGTCAGGCCAATGAAAAACTGTTTTTT. This sequence encodes CASSFGQANEKLFF.